This T cell receptor (beta chain) was captured by sequencing in a study of untreated major depressive disorder. The protocol was immunoSEQ multiplex PCR, while the TCRdb copy is restricted to in-frame clones and leaves out a portion. The sample shows under 15,000 clones, around 90% of them seen only once. With 6 bases clipped from V and 3 bases from J, the junction kept 7 bases outside the gene matches. Germline V CDR1 and CDR2: MNHNY, SVGAGI (reference sequence). This CDR3 is 15 amino acids long. Overall study results and limits: TRBV25-01 and TRBV02-01 usage differences were not statistically significant. Depressed patients' CD4+ T cells carried increased TRBV05-01 (Vbeta 5.1) usage versus control CD4+ T cells.

For this clone: The target antigen is unknown.

The TCR sequence derives from a young man with major depressive disorder. The sample consisted of CD4+ T cells from PBMCs. V and J are TRBV6-6 and TRBJ1-2, with 10 bases aligning to TRBD1. CDR3 DNA sequence: TGTGCCAGCAGGACGACAGGGGGCGTCCACTATGGCTACACCTTC. Encoded protein: CASRTTGGVHYGYTF.